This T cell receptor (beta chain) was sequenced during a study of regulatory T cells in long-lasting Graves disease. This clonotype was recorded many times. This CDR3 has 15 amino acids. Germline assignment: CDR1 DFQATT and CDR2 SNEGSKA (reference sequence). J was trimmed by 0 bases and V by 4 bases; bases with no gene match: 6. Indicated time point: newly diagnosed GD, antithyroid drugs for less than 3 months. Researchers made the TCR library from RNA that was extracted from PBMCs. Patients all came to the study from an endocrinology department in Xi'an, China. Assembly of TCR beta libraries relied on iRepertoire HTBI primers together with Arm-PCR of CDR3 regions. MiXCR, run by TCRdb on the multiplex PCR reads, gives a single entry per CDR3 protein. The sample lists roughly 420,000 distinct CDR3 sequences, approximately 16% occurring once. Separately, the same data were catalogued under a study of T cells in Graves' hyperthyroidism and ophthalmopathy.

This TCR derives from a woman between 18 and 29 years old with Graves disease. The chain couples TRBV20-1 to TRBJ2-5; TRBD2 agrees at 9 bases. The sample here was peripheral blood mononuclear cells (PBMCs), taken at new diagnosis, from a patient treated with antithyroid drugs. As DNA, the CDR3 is TGCAGTGCTACAACTCTAGCGGGAAACCAAGAGACCCAGTACTTC. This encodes CSATTLAGNQETQYF.